This T cell receptor (beta chain) came from a study of cytomegalovirus exposure and HLA in healthy donors. Trimming removed 0 bases from V and 3 bases from J, with 12 bases in between. This CDR3 contains 15 residues. Germline CDR1 MGHRA, CDR2 YSYEKL. Broader study findings: Most TCR sequences proved rare, with some public TCRs found in many donors. Specificity for CMV antigens was confirmed in vitro for three of the CMV-associated chains. It was found in a later analysis that first-cohort TCR clusters tended to co-occur in the 100 to 150 validation repertoires. A list of 164 TCR beta chains associated with cytomegalovirus was given.

On this clone: The target antigen is unknown.

Some clones are missing from TCRdb's copy, which holds only in-frame ones; the method was immunoSEQ multiplex PCR. Seen here are fewer than 250,000 clones, about nine tenths observed once, and the top ten hold more than 1.5%. The rearrangement uses TRBV4-1 and TRBJ2-7; possibly TRBD2 for D (6 bases). Sequenced: PBMCs. This TCR was recovered from a young woman in good health and CMV-seropositive. DNA for the CDR3: TGCGCCAGCAGCCAAGAGGGCGGGACCTACTACGAGCAGTACTTC. It translates to CASSQEGGTYYEQYF.